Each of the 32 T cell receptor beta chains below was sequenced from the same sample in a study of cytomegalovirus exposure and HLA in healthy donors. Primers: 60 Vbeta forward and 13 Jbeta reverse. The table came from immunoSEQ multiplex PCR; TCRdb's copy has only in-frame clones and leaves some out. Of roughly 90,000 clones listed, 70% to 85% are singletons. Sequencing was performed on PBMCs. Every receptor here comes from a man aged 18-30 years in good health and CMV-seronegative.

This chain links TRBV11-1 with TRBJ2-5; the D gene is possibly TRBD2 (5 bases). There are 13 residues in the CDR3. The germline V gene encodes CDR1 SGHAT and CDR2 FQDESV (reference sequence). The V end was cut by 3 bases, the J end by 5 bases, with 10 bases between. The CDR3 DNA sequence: TGTGCCAGCAGCTTTCGGGGTAGGGAGACCCAGTACTTC. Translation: CASSFRGRETQYF.

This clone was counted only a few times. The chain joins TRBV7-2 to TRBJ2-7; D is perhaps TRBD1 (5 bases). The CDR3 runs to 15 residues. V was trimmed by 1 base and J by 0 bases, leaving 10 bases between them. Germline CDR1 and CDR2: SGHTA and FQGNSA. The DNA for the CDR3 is TGTGCCAGCAGCTTAGATCACAGGTCCTCCTACGAGCAGTACTTC. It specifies CASSLDHRSSYEQYF.

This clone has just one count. This CDR3 reads CASSMTGYEQYF. CDR3 DNA: TGTGCCAGTAGTATGACAGGCTACGAGCAGTACTTC. The J gene is TRBJ2-7, the V gene TRBV19, with TRBD1 as a possible D gene (6 bases). With 3 bases removed from V and 3 bases from J, the gap between germline ends came to 6 bases. Germline V lookup: CDR1 LNHDA, CDR2 SQIVND (reference sequence). The CDR3 consists of 12 residues.

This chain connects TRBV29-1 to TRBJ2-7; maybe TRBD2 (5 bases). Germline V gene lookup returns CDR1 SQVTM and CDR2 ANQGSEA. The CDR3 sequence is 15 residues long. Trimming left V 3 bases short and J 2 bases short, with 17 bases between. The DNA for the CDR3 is TGCAGCGTTGAGACTCGGGGTAGGGTGCCCTACGAGCAGTACTTC. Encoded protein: CSVETRGRVPYEQYF.

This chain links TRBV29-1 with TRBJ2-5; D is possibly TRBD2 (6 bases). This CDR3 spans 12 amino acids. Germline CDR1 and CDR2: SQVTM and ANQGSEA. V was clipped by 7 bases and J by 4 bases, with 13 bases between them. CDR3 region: CSATEGPETQYF. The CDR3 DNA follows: TGCAGCGCGACGGAGGGGCCAGAGACCCAGTACTTC. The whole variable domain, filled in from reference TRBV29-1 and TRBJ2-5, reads SAVISQKPSRDICQRGTSLTIQCQVDSQVTMMFWYRQQPGQSLTLIATANQGSEATYESGFVIDKFPISRPNLTFSTLTVSNMSPEDSSIYLCSATEGPETQYFGPGTRLLVL.

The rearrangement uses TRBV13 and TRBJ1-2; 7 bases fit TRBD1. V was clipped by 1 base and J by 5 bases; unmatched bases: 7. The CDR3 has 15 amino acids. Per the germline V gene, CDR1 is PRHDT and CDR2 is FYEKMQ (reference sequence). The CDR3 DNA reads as TGTGCCAGCAGCTTAGACACCGGGACAGCATATGGCTACACCTTC. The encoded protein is CASSLDTGTAYGYTF.

CDR3 protein: CASSSPYEQYF. CDR3 in DNA: TGTGCCAGCAGTTCCCCTTACGAGCAGTACTTC. The gene calls are TRBV6-5 and TRBJ2-7; unclear D gene. Germline V gives CDR1 MNHEY, CDR2 SVGAGI. V was shortened by 4 bases and J by 4 bases, with 5 bases between the two germline ends. CDR3 length: 11 residues.

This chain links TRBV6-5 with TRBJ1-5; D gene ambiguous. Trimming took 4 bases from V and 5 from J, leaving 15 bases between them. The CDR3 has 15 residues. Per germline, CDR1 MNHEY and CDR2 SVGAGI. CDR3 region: CASSSASSGHQPQHF. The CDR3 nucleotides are TGTGCCAGCAGTTCCGCGAGTTCGGGTCATCAGCCCCAGCATTTT.

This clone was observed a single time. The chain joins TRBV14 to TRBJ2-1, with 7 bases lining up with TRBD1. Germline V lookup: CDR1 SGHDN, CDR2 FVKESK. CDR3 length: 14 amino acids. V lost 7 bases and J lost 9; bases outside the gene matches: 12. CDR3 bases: TGTGCCAGCACTCCGGGACAGATCGCCCCTGAGCAGTTCTTC. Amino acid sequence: CASTPGQIAPEQFF.

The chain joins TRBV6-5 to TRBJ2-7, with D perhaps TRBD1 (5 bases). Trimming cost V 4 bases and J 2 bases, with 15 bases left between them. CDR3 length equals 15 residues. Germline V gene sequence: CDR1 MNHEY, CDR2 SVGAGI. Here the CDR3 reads CASSSSRTPTYEQYF. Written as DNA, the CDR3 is TGTGCCAGCAGTTCCTCTCGGACACCCACCTACGAGCAGTACTTC.

The CDR3 is CASMPRREYGEQYF. In DNA form, the CDR3 reads TGTGCCAGCATGCCCCGGCGGGAGTACGGCGAGCAGTACTTC. The chain links TRBV2 to TRBJ2-7; 7 nucleotides align to TRBD2. In germline, CDR1 is SNHLY, CDR2 FYNNEI. The CDR3 covers 14 residues. After removal of 7 bases from V and 6 bases from J, the junction contained 12 bases not matched to a gene.

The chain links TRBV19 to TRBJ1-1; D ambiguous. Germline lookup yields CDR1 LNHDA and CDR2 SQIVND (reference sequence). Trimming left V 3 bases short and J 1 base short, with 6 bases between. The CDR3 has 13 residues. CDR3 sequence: CASSIGRNTEAFF. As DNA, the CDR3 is TGTGCCAGTAGTATCGGGAGGAACACTGAAGCTTTCTTT.

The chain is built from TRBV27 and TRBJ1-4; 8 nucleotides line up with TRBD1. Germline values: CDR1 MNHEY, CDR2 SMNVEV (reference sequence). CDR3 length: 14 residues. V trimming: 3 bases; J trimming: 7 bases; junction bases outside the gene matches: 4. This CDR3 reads CASSLLRGREKLFF. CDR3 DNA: TGTGCCAGCAGTTTGCTCAGGGGGCGTGAAAAACTGTTTTTT.

In nucleotides, the CDR3 is TGTGCCATCAGTGCACAGGAAAATAATGAAAAACTGTTTTTT. Translation gives CAISAQENNEKLFF. This chain links TRBV10-3 with TRBJ1-4; D is perhaps TRBD1 (5 bases). This CDR3 contains 14 residues. Germline CDR1 ENHRY, CDR2 SYGVKD. V lost 4 bases to trimming and J lost 4 bases, with 10 bases between them.

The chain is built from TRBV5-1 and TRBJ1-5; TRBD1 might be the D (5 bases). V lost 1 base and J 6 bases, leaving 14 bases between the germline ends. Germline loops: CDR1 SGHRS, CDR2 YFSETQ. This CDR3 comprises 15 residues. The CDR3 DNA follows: TGCGCCAGCAGCTTGACCCCAGGGAACGGTCAGCCCCAGCATTTT. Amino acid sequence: CASSLTPGNGQPQHF.

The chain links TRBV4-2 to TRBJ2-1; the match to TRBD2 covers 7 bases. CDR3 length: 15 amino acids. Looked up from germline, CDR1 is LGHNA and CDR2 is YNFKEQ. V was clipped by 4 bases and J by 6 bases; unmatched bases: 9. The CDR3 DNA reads TGTGCCAGCAGCCCCAGCCTTGGGGAGGGCAATGAGCAGTTCTTC. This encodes CASSPSLGEGNEQFF.

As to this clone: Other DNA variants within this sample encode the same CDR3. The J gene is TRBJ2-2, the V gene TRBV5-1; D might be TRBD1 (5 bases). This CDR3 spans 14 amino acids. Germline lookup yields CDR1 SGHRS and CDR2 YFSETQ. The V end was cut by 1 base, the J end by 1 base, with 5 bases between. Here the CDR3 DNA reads TGCGCCAGCAGCTTGAGGGGGAACACCGGGGAGCTGTTTTTT. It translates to CASSLRGNTGELFF.

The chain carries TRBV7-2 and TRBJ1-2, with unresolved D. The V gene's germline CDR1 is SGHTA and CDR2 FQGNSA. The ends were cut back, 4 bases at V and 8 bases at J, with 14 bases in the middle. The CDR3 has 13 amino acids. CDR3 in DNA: TGTGCCAGCAGCTCACTTCGGGATTGGGGCTACACCTTC. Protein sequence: CASSSLRDWGYTF.

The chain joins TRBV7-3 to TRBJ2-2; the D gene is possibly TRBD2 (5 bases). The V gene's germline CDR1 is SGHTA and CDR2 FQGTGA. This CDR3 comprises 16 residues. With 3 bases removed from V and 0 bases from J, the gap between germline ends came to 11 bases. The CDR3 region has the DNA TGTGCCAGCAGCTTCCTGGCGGGTACGAACACCGGGGAGCTGTTTTTT. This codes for CASSFLAGTNTGELFF.

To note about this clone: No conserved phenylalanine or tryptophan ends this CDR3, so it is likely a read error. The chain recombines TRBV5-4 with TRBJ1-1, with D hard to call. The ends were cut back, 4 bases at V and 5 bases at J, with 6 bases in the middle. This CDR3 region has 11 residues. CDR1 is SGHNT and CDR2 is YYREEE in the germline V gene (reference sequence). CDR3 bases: TGTGCCAGCAGCCGCGGGACTGAAGCTTTCGTT. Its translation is CASSRGTEAFV.

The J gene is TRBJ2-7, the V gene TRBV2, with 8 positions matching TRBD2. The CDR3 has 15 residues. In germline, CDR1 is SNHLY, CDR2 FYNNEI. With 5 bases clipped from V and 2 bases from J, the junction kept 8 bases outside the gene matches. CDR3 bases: TGTGCCAGCAGTCAGAAACCGGGACTAGCCTACGAGCAGTACTTC. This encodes CASSQKPGLAYEQYF. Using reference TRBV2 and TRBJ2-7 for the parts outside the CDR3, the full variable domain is EPEVTQTPSHQVTQMGQEVILRCVPISNHLYFYWYRQILGQKVEFLVSFYNNEISEKSEIFDDQFSVERPDGSNFTLKIRSTKLEDSAMYFCASSQKPGLAYEQYFGPGTRLTVT.

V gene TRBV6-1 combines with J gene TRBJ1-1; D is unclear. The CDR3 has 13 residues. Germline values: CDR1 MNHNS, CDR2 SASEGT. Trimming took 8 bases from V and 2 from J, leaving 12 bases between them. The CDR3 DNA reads TGTGCCAGCTCGCGAGTGGTAAACACTGAAGCTTTCTTT. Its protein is CASSRVVNTEAFF.

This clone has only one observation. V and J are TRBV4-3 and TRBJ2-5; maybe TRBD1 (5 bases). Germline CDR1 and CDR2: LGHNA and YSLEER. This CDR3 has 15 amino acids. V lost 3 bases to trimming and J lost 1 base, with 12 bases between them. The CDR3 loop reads CASSQRPGPQETQYF. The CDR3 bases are TGCGCCAGCAGCCAGCGCCCAGGGCCCCAAGAGACCCAGTACTTC.

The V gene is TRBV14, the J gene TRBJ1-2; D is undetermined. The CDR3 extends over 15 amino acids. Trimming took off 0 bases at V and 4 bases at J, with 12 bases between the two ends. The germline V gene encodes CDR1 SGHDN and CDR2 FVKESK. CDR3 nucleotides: TGTGCCAGCAGCCAAGATCGCGCGGGGAGCTATGGCTACACCTTC. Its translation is CASSQDRAGSYGYTF.

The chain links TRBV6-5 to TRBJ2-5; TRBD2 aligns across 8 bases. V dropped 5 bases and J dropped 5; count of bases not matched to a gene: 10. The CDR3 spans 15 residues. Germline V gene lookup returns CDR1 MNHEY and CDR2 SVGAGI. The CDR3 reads CASSHPGLEGETQYF. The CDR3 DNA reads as TGTGCCAGCAGTCACCCGGGACTAGAAGGGGAGACCCAGTACTTC.

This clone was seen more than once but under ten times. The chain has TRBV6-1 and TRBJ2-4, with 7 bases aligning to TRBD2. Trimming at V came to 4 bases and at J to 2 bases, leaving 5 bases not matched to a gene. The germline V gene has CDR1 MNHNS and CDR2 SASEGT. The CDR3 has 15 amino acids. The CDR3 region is CASSAGGSSKNIQYF. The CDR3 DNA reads TGTGCCAGCAGTGCGGGCGGGAGTTCCAAAAACATTCAGTACTTC.

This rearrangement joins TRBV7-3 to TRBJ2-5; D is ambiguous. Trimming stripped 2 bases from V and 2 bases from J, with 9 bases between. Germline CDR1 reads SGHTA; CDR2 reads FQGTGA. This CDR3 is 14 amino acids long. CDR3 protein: CASSLSRQQETQYF. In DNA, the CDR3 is TGTGCCAGCAGCTTATCCAGGCAACAAGAGACCCAGTACTTC.

CDR3 DNA: TGTGCCAGCAGTGAAGAGGATAGCGGAGCCTGGGAGCAGTACTTC. Its protein product is CASSEEDSGAWEQYF. The V and J genes are TRBV6-1 and TRBJ2-7; possible D gene TRBD2, 6 bases. The V gene's germline CDR1 is MNHNS and CDR2 SASEGT. The ends were cut back, 1 base at V and 7 bases at J, with 17 bases in the middle. This CDR3 spans 15 amino acids.

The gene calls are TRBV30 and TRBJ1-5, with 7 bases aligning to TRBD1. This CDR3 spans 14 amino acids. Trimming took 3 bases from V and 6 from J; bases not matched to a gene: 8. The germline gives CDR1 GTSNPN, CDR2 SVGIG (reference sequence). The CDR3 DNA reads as TGTGCCTGGAGCCAAGACAGGGTTGCTCAGCCCCAGCATTTT. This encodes CAWSQDRVAQPQHF.

CDR3 sequence: CASSPQRGQETQYF. CDR3 nucleotide sequence: TGTGCCAGCTCACCACAAAGGGGGCAAGAGACCCAGTACTTC. The J gene is TRBJ2-5, the V gene TRBV18; tentative D call: TRBD1 (6 bases). Germline V CDR1 and CDR2: KGHSH, LQKENI. The CDR3 sequence is 14 residues long. With 1 base removed from V and 2 bases from J, the gap between germline ends came to 8 bases.

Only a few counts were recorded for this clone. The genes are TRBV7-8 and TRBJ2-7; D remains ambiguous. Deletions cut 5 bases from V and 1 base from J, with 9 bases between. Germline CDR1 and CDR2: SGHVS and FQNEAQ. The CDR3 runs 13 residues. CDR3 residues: CASSPSLSYEQYF. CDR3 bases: TGTGCCAGCAGCCCTTCCCTATCCTACGAGCAGTACTTC.

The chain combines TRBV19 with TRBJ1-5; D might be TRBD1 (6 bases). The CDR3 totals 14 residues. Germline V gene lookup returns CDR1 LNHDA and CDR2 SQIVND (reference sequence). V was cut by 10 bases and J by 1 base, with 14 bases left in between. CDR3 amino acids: CATQGGTSNQPQHF. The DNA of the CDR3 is TGTGCCACCCAAGGGGGTACCAGCAATCAGCCCCAGCATTTT. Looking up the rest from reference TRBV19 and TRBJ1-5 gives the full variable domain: DGGITQSPKYLFRKEGQNVTLSCEQNLNHDAMYWYRQDPGQGLRLIYYSQIVNDFQKGDIAEGYSVSREKKESFPLTVTSAQKNPTAFYLCATQGGTSNQPQHFGDGTRLSIL.